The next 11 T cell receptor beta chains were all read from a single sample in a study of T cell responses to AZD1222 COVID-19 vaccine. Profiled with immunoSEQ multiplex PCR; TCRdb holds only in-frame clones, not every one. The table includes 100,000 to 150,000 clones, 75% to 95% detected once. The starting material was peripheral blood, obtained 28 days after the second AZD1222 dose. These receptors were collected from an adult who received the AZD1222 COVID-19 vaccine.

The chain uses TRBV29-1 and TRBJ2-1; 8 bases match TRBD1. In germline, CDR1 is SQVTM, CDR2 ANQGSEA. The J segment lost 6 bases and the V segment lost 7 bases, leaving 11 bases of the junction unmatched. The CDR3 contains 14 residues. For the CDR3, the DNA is TGCAGCGGATTCCAGGGGGCGCTCGGCAATGAGCAGTTCTTC. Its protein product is CSGFQGALGNEQFF.

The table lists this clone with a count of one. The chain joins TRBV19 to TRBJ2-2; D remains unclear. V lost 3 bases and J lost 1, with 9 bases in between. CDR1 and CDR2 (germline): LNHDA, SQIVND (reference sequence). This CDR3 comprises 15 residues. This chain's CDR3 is CASSINPGNTGELFF. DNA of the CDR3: TGTGCCAGTAGTATTAATCCAGGGAACACCGGGGAGCTGTTTTTT.

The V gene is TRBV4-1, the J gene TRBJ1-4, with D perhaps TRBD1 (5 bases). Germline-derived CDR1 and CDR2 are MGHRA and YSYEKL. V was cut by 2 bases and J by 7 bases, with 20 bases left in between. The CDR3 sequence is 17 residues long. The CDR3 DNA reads TGCGCCAGCAGCCAATACACAATGGGAGGGGCGAGTGAAAAACTGTTTTTT. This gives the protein CASSQYTMGGASEKLFF.

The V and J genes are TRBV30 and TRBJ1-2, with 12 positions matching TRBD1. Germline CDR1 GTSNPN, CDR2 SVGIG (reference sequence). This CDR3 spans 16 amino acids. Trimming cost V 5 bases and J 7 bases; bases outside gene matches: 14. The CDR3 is CAWAVNSGTGGIGYTF. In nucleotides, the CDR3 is TGTGCCTGGGCGGTTAATTCCGGGACAGGGGGCATTGGCTACACCTTC.

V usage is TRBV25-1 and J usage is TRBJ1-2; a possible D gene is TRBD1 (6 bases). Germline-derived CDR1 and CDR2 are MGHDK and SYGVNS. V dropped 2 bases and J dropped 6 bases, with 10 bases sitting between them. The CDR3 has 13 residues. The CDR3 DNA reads TGTGCCAGCAGTGAAGGAAGGGGGGATGGCTACACCTTC. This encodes CASSEGRGDGYTF.

The CDR3 reads CASSLGSLNSPLHF. The CDR3 nucleotides read TGTGCCAGCAGTCTCGGCAGTTTGAATTCACCCCTCCACTTT. This sequence joins TRBV27 and TRBJ1-6; D gene uncertain. This CDR3 spans 14 amino acids. Germline V gene data show CDR1 as MNHEY and CDR2 as SMNVEV (reference sequence). Deletions cut 5 bases from V and 7 bases from J, with 12 bases between.

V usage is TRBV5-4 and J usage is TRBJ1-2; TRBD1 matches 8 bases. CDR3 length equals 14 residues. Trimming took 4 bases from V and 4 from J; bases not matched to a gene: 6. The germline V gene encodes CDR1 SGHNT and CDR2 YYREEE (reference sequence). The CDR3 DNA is TGTGCCAGCAGCCCAGGGGGCGCCGGCTATGGCTACACCTTC. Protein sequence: CASSPGGAGYGYTF.

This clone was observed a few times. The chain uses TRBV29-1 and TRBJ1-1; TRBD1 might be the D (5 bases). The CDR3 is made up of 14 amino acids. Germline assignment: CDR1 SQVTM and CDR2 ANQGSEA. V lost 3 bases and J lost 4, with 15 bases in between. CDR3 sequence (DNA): TGCAGCGTTGACAGAGATGTTGGGGCCACTGAAGCTTTCTTT. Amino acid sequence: CSVDRDVGATEAFF.

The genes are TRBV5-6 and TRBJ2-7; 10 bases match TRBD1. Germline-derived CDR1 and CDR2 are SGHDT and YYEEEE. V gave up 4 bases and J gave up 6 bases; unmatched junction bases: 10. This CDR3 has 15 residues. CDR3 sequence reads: CASSVSPGTGVEQYV. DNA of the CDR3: TGTGCCAGCAGCGTCTCTCCCGGGACAGGGGTCGAGCAGTACGTC.

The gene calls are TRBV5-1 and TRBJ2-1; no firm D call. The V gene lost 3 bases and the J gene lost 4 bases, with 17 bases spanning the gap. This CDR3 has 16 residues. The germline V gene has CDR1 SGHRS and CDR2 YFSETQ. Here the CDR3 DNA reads TGCGCCAGCAGCTGGAACGGTGCTACTTCTTACAATGAGCAGTTCTTC. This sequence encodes CASSWNGATSYNEQFF.

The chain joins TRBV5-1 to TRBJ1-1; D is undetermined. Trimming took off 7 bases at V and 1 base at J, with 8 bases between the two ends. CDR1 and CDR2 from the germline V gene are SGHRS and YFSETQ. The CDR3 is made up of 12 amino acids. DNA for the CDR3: TGCGCCAGCGGTGGGTGGAACACTGAAGCTTTCTTT. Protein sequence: CASGGWNTEAFF.